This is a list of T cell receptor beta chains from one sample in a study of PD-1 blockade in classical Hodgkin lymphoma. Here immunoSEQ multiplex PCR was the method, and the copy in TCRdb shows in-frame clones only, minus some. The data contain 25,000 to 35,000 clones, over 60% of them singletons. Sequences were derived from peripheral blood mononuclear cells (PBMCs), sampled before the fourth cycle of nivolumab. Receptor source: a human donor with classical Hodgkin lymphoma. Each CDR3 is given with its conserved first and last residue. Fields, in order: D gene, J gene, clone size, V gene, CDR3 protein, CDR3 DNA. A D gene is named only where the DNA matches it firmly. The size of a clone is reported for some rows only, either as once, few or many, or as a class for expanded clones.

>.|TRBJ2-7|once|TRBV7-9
CASSLELGEQYF
TGTGCCAGCAGCTTAGAGTTAGGCGAGCAGTACTTC
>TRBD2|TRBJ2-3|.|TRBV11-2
CASRPSGGDTQYF
TGTGCCAGCAGGCCCAGCGGGGGCGATACGCAGTATTTT
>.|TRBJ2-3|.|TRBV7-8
CATAGTALTDTQYF
TGTGCCACGGCCGGGACTGCCCTCACAGATACGCAGTATTTT
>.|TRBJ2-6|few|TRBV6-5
CASSYTVLSGANVLTF
TGTGCCAGCAGTTACACGGTACTCTCTGGGGCCAACGTCCTGACTTTC
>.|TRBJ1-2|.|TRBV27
CATGGVYGYTF
TGTGCCACTGGTGGGGTCTATGGCTACACCTTC
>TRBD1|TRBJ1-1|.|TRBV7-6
CASSITGETEAFF
TGTGCCAGCAGCATAACAGGGGAGACTGAAGCTTTCTTT
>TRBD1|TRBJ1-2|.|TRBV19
CASSVGQNYGYTF
TGTGCCAGTAGTGTGGGACAGAACTATGGCTACACCTTC
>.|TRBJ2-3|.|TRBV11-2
CASSFGDNTDTQYF
TGTGCCAGCAGCTTCGGGGACAACACAGATACGCAGTATTTT
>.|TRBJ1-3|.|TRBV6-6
CASKTGLFSGNTIYF
TGTGCCAGCAAGACGGGACTCTTCTCTGGAAACACCATATATTTT
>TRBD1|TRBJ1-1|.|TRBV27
CASSYWNRGQTEAFF
TGTGCCAGCAGCTACTGGAACAGGGGGCAGACTGAAGCTTTCTTT
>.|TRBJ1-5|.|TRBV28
CATQAVTQPQHF
TGTGCCACCCAAGCGGTAACTCAGCCCCAGCATTTT
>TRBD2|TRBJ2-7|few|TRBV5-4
CASSFPSGGSYEQYF
TGTGCCAGCAGTTTCCCTAGCGGGGGGTCCTACGAGCAGTACTTC
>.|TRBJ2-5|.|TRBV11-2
CASSLVLGGVQETQYF
TGTGCCAGCAGCTTAGTGCTTGGTGGGGTGCAAGAGACCCAGTACTTC
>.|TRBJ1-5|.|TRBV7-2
CASSPDPSQPQHF
TGTGCCAGCAGCCCGGACCCGTCCCAGCCCCAGCATTTT
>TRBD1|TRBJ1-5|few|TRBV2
CASIRDSGSSNQPQHF
TGTGCCAGCATTAGGGACAGCGGGAGTAGCAATCAGCCCCAGCATTTT
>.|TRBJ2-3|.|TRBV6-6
CASSGRTDTQYF
TGTGCCAGCAGTGGACGAACAGATACGCAGTATTTT
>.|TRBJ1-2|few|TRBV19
CASSLTPTGGYTF
TGTGCCAGTAGCCTGACTCCGACGGGTGGCTACACCTTC
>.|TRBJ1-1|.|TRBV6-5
CASSYSGQSTEAFF
TGTGCCAGCAGTTACTCGGGCCAGAGTACTGAAGCTTTCTTT
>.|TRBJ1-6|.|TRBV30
CAWSVMAGQSPLHF
TGTGCCTGGAGTGTAATGGCAGGGCAGTCACCCCTCCACTTT
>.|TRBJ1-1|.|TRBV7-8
CASSLESGLGTEAFF
TGTGCCAGCAGCTTAGAATCCGGGTTGGGCACTGAAGCTTTCTTT
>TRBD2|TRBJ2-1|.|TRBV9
CASSPAGGVNEQFF
TGTGCCAGCAGCCCAGCCGGGGGGGTCAATGAGCAGTTCTTC
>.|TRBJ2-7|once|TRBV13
CASSQGGAYEQYF
TGTGCCAGCAGCCAGGGGGGGGCCTACGAGCAGTACTTC
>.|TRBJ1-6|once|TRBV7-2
CASRDSYNSPLHF
TGTGCCAGCAGGGACAGTTATAATTCACCCCTCCACTTT
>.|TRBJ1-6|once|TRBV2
CASSGDIVYNSPLHF
TGTGCCAGCAGTGGGGACATCGTCTATAATTCACCCCTCCACTTT
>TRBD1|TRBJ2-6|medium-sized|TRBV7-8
CASSLDPDRVTSGANVLTF
TGTGCCAGCAGCTTAGATCCGGACAGGGTTACCTCTGGGGCCAACGTCCTGACTTTC
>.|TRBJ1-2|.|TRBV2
CASSEGIYGYTF
TGTGCCAGCAGTGAGGGGATCTATGGCTACACCTTC
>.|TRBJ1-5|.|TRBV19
CASSIPAGSSNQPQHF
TGTGCCAGTAGTATCCCCGCAGGGTCGAGCAATCAGCCCCAGCATTTT
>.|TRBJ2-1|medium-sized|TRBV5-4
CASSPRHEEQFF
TGTGCCAGCAGCCCAAGACATGAAGAGCAGTTCTTC
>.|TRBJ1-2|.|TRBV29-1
CSVEAPGGSGGYTF
TGCAGCGTTGAAGCTCCCGGGGGCTCGGGTGGCTACACCTTC
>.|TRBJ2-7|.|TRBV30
CAWSVSVRGEYEQYF
TGTGCCTGGAGTGTAAGTGTCAGGGGGGAATACGAGCAGTACTTC
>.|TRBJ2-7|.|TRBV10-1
CASSEGPSEQYF
TGCGCCAGCAGTGAGGGACCCTCTGAGCAGTACTTC
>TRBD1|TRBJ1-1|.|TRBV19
CASIKDRVGTEAFF
TGTGCCAGTATTAAGGACAGGGTCGGGACTGAAGCTTTCTTT
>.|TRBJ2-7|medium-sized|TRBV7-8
CASSPQGAAGTYEQYF
TGTGCCAGCAGCCCCCAGGGGGCAGCGGGGACGTACGAGCAGTACTTC
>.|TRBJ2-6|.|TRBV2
CASSEGISGANVLTF
TGTGCCAGCAGTGAAGGGATCTCTGGGGCCAACGTCCTGACTTTC
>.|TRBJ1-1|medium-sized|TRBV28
CASTPGTPKWGRAFF
TGTGCCAGCACCCCAGGGACACCCAAATGGGGGCGAGCTTTCTTT
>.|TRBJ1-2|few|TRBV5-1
CASSPYGLESHGYTF
TGCGCCAGCAGCCCCTACGGGCTAGAAAGCCATGGCTACACCTTC
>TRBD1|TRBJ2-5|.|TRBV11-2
CASSSGQGAGETQYF
TGTGCCAGCAGCTCCGGACAGGGGGCGGGAGAGACCCAGTACTTC
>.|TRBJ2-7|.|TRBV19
CASSISWNYEQYF
TGTGCCAGTAGTATTAGTTGGAACTACGAGCAGTACTTC
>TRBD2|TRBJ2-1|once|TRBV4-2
CASSQVSAGAGNEQFF
TGTGCCAGCAGCCAAGTATCGGCGGGAGCAGGTAATGAGCAGTTCTTC
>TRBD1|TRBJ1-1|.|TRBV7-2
CATGGQMNTEAFF
TGTGCCACAGGGGGACAAATGAACACTGAAGCTTTCTTT
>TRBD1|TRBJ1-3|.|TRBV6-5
CASSPQGAGNTIYF
TGTGCCAGCAGTCCACAGGGGGCAGGAAACACCATATATTTT
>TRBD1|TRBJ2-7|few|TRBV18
CASSPGQGDEQYF
TGTGCCAGCTCACCGGGACAGGGGGACGAGCAGTACTTC
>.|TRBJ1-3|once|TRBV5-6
CASSLNLEFGNTIYF
TGTGCCAGCAGCTTGAATTTGGAGTTCGGAAACACCATATATTTT
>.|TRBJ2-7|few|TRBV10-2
CASSWGYEQYF
TGCGCCAGCAGTTGGGGGTACGAGCAGTACTTC
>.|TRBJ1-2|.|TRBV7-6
CASSLVEGNYGYTF
TGTGCCAGCAGCTTAGTCGAAGGGAACTATGGCTACACCTTC
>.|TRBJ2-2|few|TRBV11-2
CASTPPVGELFF
TGTGCCAGCACCCCACCGGTAGGGGAGCTGTTTTTT
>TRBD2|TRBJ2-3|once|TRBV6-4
CASSGSGIPTDTQYF
TGTGCCAGCAGTGGAAGCGGGATTCCCACAGATACGCAGTATTTT
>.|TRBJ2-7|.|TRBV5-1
CASSLDTETSSYEQYF
TGCGCCAGCAGCTTGGACACCGAAACTAGCTCCTACGAGCAGTACTTC
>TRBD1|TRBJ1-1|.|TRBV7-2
CASSFGDRPEAFF
TGTGCCAGCAGCTTCGGGGACAGACCTGAAGCTTTCTTT
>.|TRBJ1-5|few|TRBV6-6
CASSYDGTQPQHF
TGTGCCAGCAGTTACGATGGGACACAGCCCCAGCATTTT
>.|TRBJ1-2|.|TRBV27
CASSLSSGYGYTF
TGTGCCAGCAGTTTATCGTCGGGTTATGGCTACACCTTC
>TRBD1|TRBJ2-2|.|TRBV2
CASSFMTGVPYAGELFF
TGTGCCAGCAGTTTTATGACAGGGGTCCCGTACGCCGGGGAGCTGTTTTTT
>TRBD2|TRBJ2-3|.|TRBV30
CAWAQAGVIADTQYF
TGTGCCTGGGCCCAAGCGGGAGTTATCGCAGATACGCAGTATTTT
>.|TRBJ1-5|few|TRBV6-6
CASSTGQYNQPQHF
TGTGCCAGCAGTACAGGGCAGTACAATCAGCCCCAGCATTTT
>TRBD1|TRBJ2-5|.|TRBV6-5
CASRDRFQETQYF
TGTGCCAGCCGGGACAGGTTCCAAGAGACCCAGTACTTC